The 28 T cell receptor beta chains below come from one sample, sequenced in a study of blood T cell repertoires in COVID-19. The protocol was immunoSEQ multiplex PCR, while the TCRdb copy is restricted to in-frame clones and leaves out a portion. The sample holds about 100,000 clones, 85% to 90% seen once. The specimen sequenced was peripheral blood. The receptors shown here come from a human donor in a cohort sampled during active COVID-19.

This clone was picked up a small number of times. Other DNA sequences in the same sample also yield this CDR3. CDR3 amino acids: CASSLLALGSSYEQYF. The CDR3 DNA reads as TGTGCCAGCAGCTTATTAGCCCTCGGCAGCTCCTACGAGCAGTACTTC. This chain uses TRBV7-9 with TRBJ2-7; D is uncertain. The germline CDR1 and CDR2 sequences are SEHNR and FQNEAQ (reference sequence). This CDR3 has 16 residues. The V gene lost 2 bases and the J gene lost 0 bases, with 14 bases spanning the gap.

The table lists this clone with a count of one. The CDR3 nucleotides read TGTGCCTGGACCCAGGGGGAGACCCAGTACTTC. Protein product: CAWTQGETQYF. The rearrangement uses TRBV30 and TRBJ2-5; possibly TRBD1 for D (6 bases). CDR3 length: 11 residues. Per germline, CDR1 GTSNPN and CDR2 SVGIG (reference sequence). Trimming took 4 bases from V and 5 from J, leaving 8 bases between them.

The V and J genes are TRBV29-1 and TRBJ1-1, with a tentative D call TRBD1 (6 bases). The CDR3 totals 12 residues. Trimming removed 5 bases at V and 3 bases at J, with 10 bases between. The germline V gene has CDR1 SQVTM and CDR2 ANQGSEA. The CDR3 DNA is TGCAGCGTTCGTCGACAGGACACTGAAGCTTTCTTT. Translating it yields CSVRRQDTEAFF.

The chain combines TRBV5-1 with TRBJ2-1; weak D call: TRBD2 (5 bases). The CDR3 contains 15 residues. V lost 2 bases to trimming and J lost 0 bases, with 9 bases between them. Germline V gives CDR1 SGHRS, CDR2 YFSETQ. The CDR3 region is CASSFPGNSYNEQFF. The CDR3 region has the DNA TGCGCCAGCAGCTTTCCGGGGAACTCCTACAATGAGCAGTTCTTC.

The CDR3: CASSIGRTSGEIQETQYF. The CDR3 nucleotides are TGCGCCAGCAGCATTGGACGCACTAGCGGGGAGATTCAAGAGACCCAGTACTTC. V is TRBV5-1 and J is TRBJ2-5; TRBD2 aligns across 10 bases. CDR3 length: 18 residues. Per the germline V gene, CDR1 is SGHRS and CDR2 is YFSETQ. J lost 2 bases, V lost 4 bases, and 14 bases had no gene match.

The chain recombines TRBV6-2 or TRBV6-3 with TRBJ1-5, with D possibly TRBD1 on 5 matching bases. The CDR3 spans 15 residues. V dropped 2 bases and J dropped 2 bases, with 10 bases sitting between them. Germline V gives CDR1 MNHEY, CDR2 SVGEGT. CDR3 nucleotide sequence: TGTGCCAGCAGTTACGGGGGGTCCGGCAATCAGCCCCAGCATTTT. It is translated as CASSYGGSGNQPQHF.

V and J are TRBV5-1 and TRBJ2-1, with a tentative D call TRBD2 (7 bases). Trimming took 3 bases from V and 7 from J, leaving 14 bases between them. Germline V gene sequence: CDR1 SGHRS, CDR2 YFSETQ. The CDR3 spans 14 residues. The CDR3 nucleotides are TGCGCCAGCAGCTCCCTGGGAGGGGGGAATGAGCAGTTCTTC. This encodes CASSSLGGGNEQFF.

The chain recombines TRBV6-5 with TRBJ1-2, with 9 bases lining up with TRBD1. The V gene's germline CDR1 is MNHEY and CDR2 SVGAGI. V shed 7 bases, J shed 3 bases, and the junction held 9 bases outside the gene matches. CDR3 length equals 15 residues. CDR3 residues: CASKGGGQGDYGYTF. The CDR3 nucleotides are TGTGCCAGCAAAGGCGGGGGACAGGGTGACTATGGCTACACCTTC.

This clone has only one observation. The chain couples TRBV10-3 to TRBJ2-7; 9 bases agree with TRBD1. The CDR3 is made up of 20 amino acids. Per germline, CDR1 ENHRY and CDR2 SYGVKD. The V gene end was trimmed by 1 base and the J gene end by 7 bases; junction bases not matched to a gene: 23. The CDR3 region is CAISEWGQGWSGLTEWEQYF. CDR3 nucleotides: TGTGCCATCAGTGAGTGGGGACAGGGTTGGAGCGGACTGACTGAGTGGGAGCAGTACTTC.

This clone was counted a single time. The chain recombines TRBV19 with TRBJ1-1; 7 nucleotides align to TRBD1. V dropped 4 bases and J dropped 4; count of bases not matched to a gene: 6. CDR1 and CDR2 from the germline V gene are LNHDA and SQIVND (reference sequence). This CDR3 contains 14 residues. The CDR3 DNA reads as TGTGCCAGTAGTACCCAGGGGGGCCGCACTGAAGCTTTCTTT. This encodes CASSTQGGRTEAFF.

This chain links TRBV5-4 with TRBJ2-5, with D possibly being TRBD2 (5 bases). Trimming removed 0 bases from V and 4 bases from J, with 7 bases in between. The CDR3 is made up of 13 amino acids. Germline CDR1 SGHNT, CDR2 YYREEE (reference sequence). This CDR3 is CASSLAAGETQYF. CDR3 DNA sequence: TGTGCCAGCAGCTTGGCCGCGGGAGAGACCCAGTACTTC.

The chain is built from TRBV6-6 and TRBJ1-5; 9 bases align to TRBD1. Germline V gene lookup returns CDR1 MNHNY and CDR2 SVGAGI (reference sequence). V shed 6 bases and J 6 bases; nucleotides not matched to a gene: 6. The CDR3 is 14 residues long. CDR3 region: CASRTGQGGQPQHF. In nucleotides, the CDR3 is TGTGCCAGCAGAACGGGACAGGGTGGTCAGCCCCAGCATTTT.

The chain recombines TRBV6-2 or TRBV6-3 with TRBJ2-7; D is undetermined. Germline assignment: CDR1 MNHEY and CDR2 SVGEGT. This CDR3 contains 16 residues. Trimming took off 0 bases at V and 0 bases at J, with 12 bases between the two ends. The CDR3 nucleotides are TGTGCCAGCAGTTACTCGTTGGGTCTAGTCTCCTACGAGCAGTACTTC. Its protein is CASSYSLGLVSYEQYF.

This rearrangement joins TRBV2 to TRBJ2-7; tentatively, D is TRBD1 (6 bases). Germline-derived CDR1 and CDR2 are SNHLY and FYNNEI. This CDR3 region has 14 residues. V was shortened by 4 bases and J by 3 bases, with 13 bases between the two germline ends. The CDR3 nucleotides read TGTGCCAGCAGTGTTGGACAGATACACTACGAGCAGTACTTC. This sequence encodes CASSVGQIHYEQYF.

The chain employs TRBV4-1 and TRBJ2-4; 11 nucleotides align to TRBD1. The CDR3 is 17 residues long. The V and J ends lost 3 bases and 0 bases, in that order; junction bases with no gene match: 4. The germline V gene has CDR1 MGHRA and CDR2 YSYEKL. The CDR3, as DNA: TGCGCCAGCAGCCAGCCGGGACAGGGGGAAGCCAAAAACATTCAGTACTTC. It encodes CASSQPGQGEAKNIQYF.

This chain uses TRBV28 with TRBJ1-1, with D possibly matching TRBD1 (6 bases). CDR3 length: 14 residues. The ends were cut back, 5 bases at V and 3 bases at J, with 13 bases in the middle. The V gene's germline CDR1 is MDHEN and CDR2 SYDVKM. CDR3 coding DNA: TGTGCCAGCAGTATAACAGGGTTCGACACTGAAGCTTTCTTT. The encoded protein is CASSITGFDTEAFF.

This rearrangement joins TRBV6-4 to TRBJ2-3; the match to TRBD1 covers 9 bases. This CDR3 comprises 15 residues. Trimming cost V 5 bases and J 1 base; bases outside gene matches: 4. Germline CDR1 and CDR2: MRHNA and SNTAGT. The CDR3 reads CASSPQGARTDTQYF. Here the CDR3 DNA reads TGTGCCAGCAGTCCACAGGGGGCCCGCACAGATACGCAGTATTTT.

This clone was observed a handful of times. The chain has TRBV6-2 or TRBV6-3 and TRBJ2-6, with 10 nucleotides matching TRBD1. This CDR3 region has 18 residues. V shed 2 bases and J 4 bases; nucleotides not matched to a gene: 8. Germline V lookup: CDR1 MNHEY, CDR2 SVGEGT. The CDR3 loop is CASSYPRQGARGANVLTF. The CDR3 DNA reads TGTGCCAGCAGTTACCCCCGACAGGGGGCAAGGGGGGCCAACGTCCTGACTTTC.

J is TRBJ1-5 and V is TRBV7-9, with TRBD1 matching 7 bases. Germline V lookup: CDR1 SEHNR, CDR2 FQNEAQ (reference sequence). There are 16 residues in the CDR3. V lost 5 bases and J lost 0; bases outside the gene matches: 7. CDR3 DNA: TGTGCCAGCAGCCGAGGGACAGACCATAGCAATCAGCCCCAGCATTTT. This gives the protein CASSRGTDHSNQPQHF.

This clone occurred a few times. V gene TRBV27 combines with J gene TRBJ1-5, with 8 nucleotides matching TRBD1. From germline, CDR1 is MNHEY and CDR2 SMNVEV (reference sequence). This CDR3 contains 16 residues. The J segment lost 2 bases and the V segment lost 4 bases, leaving 7 bases of the junction unmatched. The CDR3 DNA follows: TGTGCCAGCAGTTGGACAGGGTCTCGCGGCAATCAGCCCCAGCATTTT. This translates into CASSWTGSRGNQPQHF.

This clone was detected only once. The chain links TRBV5-1 to TRBJ2-3; the match to TRBD1 covers 10 bases. Looked up from germline, CDR1 is SGHRS and CDR2 is YFSETQ. The CDR3 extends over 14 amino acids. V trimming: 0 bases; J trimming: 6 bases; junction bases outside the gene matches: 1. The CDR3 sequence: CASSLGQGADTQYF. CDR3 bases: TGCGCCAGCAGCTTGGGACAGGGGGCCGATACGCAGTATTTT.

V is TRBV5-5 and J is TRBJ2-5; 9 positions agree with TRBD1. J lost 5 bases, V lost 4 bases, and 9 bases had no gene match. CDR3 size: 15 residues. Germline V CDR1 and CDR2: SGHKS, YYEKEE (reference sequence). DNA of the CDR3: TGTGCCAGCAGCATCGGGACAGGGTCGGCGGAGACCCAGTACTTC. This gives the protein CASSIGTGSAETQYF.

This clone was counted once. The chain carries TRBV7-2 and TRBJ2-7, with D perhaps matching TRBD2 (6 bases). The ends were cut back, 5 bases at V and 2 bases at J, with 7 bases in the middle. The CDR3 totals 12 residues. The V gene's germline CDR1 is SGHTA and CDR2 FQGNSA. The CDR3 nucleotides read TGTGCCAGCAGCCCGGGGGCCTACGAGCAGTACTTC. Protein product: CASSPGAYEQYF.

The chain joins TRBV12-2 to TRBJ2-1; TRBD2, the table's D call, lacks a check against the DNA. TRBV12-2 constitutes a pseudogene. CDR3 size: 16 residues. In DNA, the CDR3 is TGTGCAAGTCGCTTAGTATACGGGAGGCCTTACAATGAGCAGTTCTTC. It is translated as CASRLVYGRPYNEQFF.

Only one count was recorded for this clone. This sample also contains other DNA sequences that code for the same CDR3. The chain joins TRBV5-1 to TRBJ2-7, with D perhaps TRBD1 (6 bases). The CDR3 is 14 amino acids. Germline V CDR1 and CDR2: SGHRS, YFSETQ. Trimming shortened V by 0 bases and J by 5 bases, and 12 bases separated the two germline ends. CDR3 sequence reads: CASSLGQGIHEQYF. The CDR3 DNA sequence: TGCGCCAGCAGCTTGGGTCAGGGGATCCACGAGCAGTACTTC.

The V call is TRBV25-1, the J call TRBJ2-1; 11 bases fit TRBD2. Germline CDR1 MGHDK, CDR2 SYGVNS. V lost 9 bases, J lost 2 bases, and 6 bases stayed unmatched. This CDR3 has 15 residues. The CDR3 region is CASSGGLAAYNEQFF. The CDR3 DNA reads as TGTGCCAGTAGCGGGGGACTAGCGGCCTACAATGAGCAGTTCTTC.

This clone was seen more than once but under ten times. The chain is built from TRBV30 and TRBJ1-3; D not certain. V lost 7 bases and J lost 0, with 16 bases in between. The V gene's germline CDR1 is GTSNPN and CDR2 SVGIG (reference sequence). This CDR3 has 15 residues. The CDR3 loop reads CAYKTDGYSGNTIYF. The CDR3 DNA follows: TGTGCCTACAAGACTGACGGATACTCTGGAAACACCATATATTTT.

This clone appeared a few times. CDR3 nucleotides: TGCGCCAGCAGCCCACTGGACAGGTCTGGGGAGCAGTACTTC. This sequence encodes CASSPLDRSGEQYF. The chain employs TRBV5-1 and TRBJ2-7; TRBD1 aligns across 7 bases. This CDR3 comprises 14 residues. In germline, CDR1 is SGHRS, CDR2 YFSETQ. V dropped 4 bases and J dropped 7; count of bases not matched to a gene: 11.